A selection of T cell receptor beta chains follows, all from one sample in a study of blood T cell repertoires in COVID-19. TCRdb's copy holds only in-frame clones and misses some; the assay was immunoSEQ multiplex PCR. This table has 68,000 or so clones, about 80% appearing once. The sequencing input was peripheral blood. Source of these receptors: a human donor in a cohort sampled during active COVID-19. Both conserved end residues are part of each CDR3. A D gene is named only where the DNA matches it firmly. The size of a clone is reported for some rows only, either as once, few or many, or as a class for expanded clones.

d_call: TRBD1
v_call: TRBV6-5
j_call: TRBJ2-2
cdr3_length: 15
clone_size: -
cdr3_nt: TGTGCCAGCAGCTGGGACAGGAAGAACACCGGGGAGCTGTTTTTT
cdr3_aa: CASSWDRKNTGELFF

d_call: TRBD2
v_call: TRBV6-6
j_call: TRBJ2-1
cdr3_length: 15
clone_size: once
cdr3_nt: TGTGCCAGCACCCGAGCGGGGAGCTCCTACAATGAGCAGTTCTTC
cdr3_aa: CASTRAGSSYNEQFF

d_call: -
v_call: TRBV7-2
j_call: TRBJ2-1
cdr3_length: 17
clone_size: -
cdr3_nt: TGTGCCAGCAGCTACCAGTCGGGTGGCCCTCCCTACAATGAGCAGTTCTTC
cdr3_aa: CASSYQSGGPPYNEQFF

d_call: -
v_call: TRBV11-2
j_call: TRBJ1-2
cdr3_length: 14
clone_size: -
cdr3_nt: TGTGCCAGCAGTTATCCCCGGGACACCTATGGCTACACCTTC
cdr3_aa: CASSYPRDTYGYTF

d_call: -
v_call: TRBV28
j_call: TRBJ2-7
cdr3_length: 14
clone_size: -
cdr3_nt: TGTGCCAGCAGTTTGTCAGGGCCCGCCTACGAGCAGTACTTC
cdr3_aa: CASSLSGPAYEQYF

d_call: TRBD2
v_call: TRBV11-3
j_call: TRBJ2-2
cdr3_length: 15
clone_size: -
cdr3_nt: TGTGCCAGCAGCCGAGCGGGGGCGAACACCGGGGAGCTGTTTTTT
cdr3_aa: CASSRAGANTGELFF

d_call: TRBD2
v_call: TRBV10-3
j_call: TRBJ2-7
cdr3_length: 15
clone_size: few
cdr3_nt: TGTGCCATCAGTTCGGGACTAGCGAGCTCCTACGAGCAGTACTTC
cdr3_aa: CAISSGLASSYEQYF

d_call: -
v_call: TRBV28
j_call: TRBJ2-1
cdr3_length: 12
clone_size: -
cdr3_nt: TGTGCCAGCAGTTATTCGGGGAATGAGCAGTTCTTC
cdr3_aa: CASSYSGNEQFF

d_call: TRBD2
v_call: TRBV18
j_call: TRBJ2-7
cdr3_length: 14
clone_size: once
cdr3_nt: TGTGCCAGCTCAACGACCGGGACTAGCGACGAGCAGTACTTC
cdr3_aa: CASSTTGTSDEQYF

d_call: -
v_call: TRBV5-4
j_call: TRBJ2-5
cdr3_length: 15
clone_size: -
cdr3_nt: TGTGCCAGCAGCTTGGATGGACACTCCCTAGGGACCCAGTACTTC
cdr3_aa: CASSLDGHSLGTQYF

d_call: -
v_call: TRBV30
j_call: TRBJ2-2
cdr3_length: 15
clone_size: -
cdr3_nt: TGTGCCTGGAGTGTTATGGCTGTGAACACCGGGGAGCTGTTTTTT
cdr3_aa: CAWSVMAVNTGELFF

d_call: -
v_call: TRBV11-3
j_call: TRBJ2-5
cdr3_length: 13
clone_size: -
cdr3_nt: TGTGCCAGCAGCGCTCGGGAGACTGAGACCCAGTACTTC
cdr3_aa: CASSARETETQYF

d_call: -
v_call: TRBV6-6
j_call: TRBJ2-5
cdr3_length: 16
clone_size: -
cdr3_nt: TGTGCCAGCAGTTACACCATGACAGGACTCCAAGAGACCCAGTACTTC
cdr3_aa: CASSYTMTGLQETQYF

d_call: TRBD2
v_call: TRBV28
j_call: TRBJ2-1
cdr3_length: 15
clone_size: -
cdr3_nt: TGTGCCAGCAGCCCCGGTGGCGGGAGGTACAATGAGCAGTTCTTC
cdr3_aa: CASSPGGGRYNEQFF

d_call: -
v_call: TRBV7-6
j_call: TRBJ2-7
cdr3_length: 13
clone_size: -
cdr3_nt: TGTGCCAGCAGCTTAGGGCAGGATCGCGAGCAGTACTTC
cdr3_aa: CASSLGQDREQYF

d_call: -
v_call: TRBV5-1
j_call: TRBJ1-2
cdr3_length: 13
clone_size: -
cdr3_nt: TGCGCCAGCAGCTCAACAGGGACCTATGGCTACACCTTC
cdr3_aa: CASSSTGTYGYTF

d_call: TRBD1
v_call: TRBV7-2
j_call: TRBJ1-6
cdr3_length: 15
clone_size: few
cdr3_nt: TGTGCCAGCAGCCCAAGACAGGGGGGAAATTCACCCCTCCACTTT
cdr3_aa: CASSPRQGGNSPLHF

d_call: -
v_call: TRBV11-2
j_call: TRBJ2-2
cdr3_length: 14
clone_size: -
cdr3_nt: TGTGCCAGCAGCTTAGACAGGGTCACCGGGGAGCTGTTTTTT
cdr3_aa: CASSLDRVTGELFF

d_call: -
v_call: TRBV5-6
j_call: TRBJ1-2
cdr3_length: 13
clone_size: -
cdr3_nt: TGTGCCAGCAGCTTGCGTGGAGGATATGGCTACACCTTC
cdr3_aa: CASSLRGGYGYTF

d_call: TRBD1
v_call: TRBV7-2
j_call: TRBJ2-7
cdr3_length: 17
clone_size: -
cdr3_nt: TGTGCCAGCAGCTCCGGGACAGGGAGGGGTCTACCCTACGAGCAGTACTTC
cdr3_aa: CASSSGTGRGLPYEQYF

d_call: -
v_call: TRBV9
j_call: TRBJ1-4
cdr3_length: 15
clone_size: -
cdr3_nt: TGTGCCAGCAGCATCCGAGGTGACCCTAATGAAAAACTGTTTTTT
cdr3_aa: CASSIRGDPNEKLFF

d_call: -
v_call: TRBV29-1
j_call: TRBJ1-1
cdr3_length: 12
clone_size: -
cdr3_nt: TGCAGCGTTGATACAGCTAACACTGAAGCTTTCTTT
cdr3_aa: CSVDTANTEAFF

d_call: TRBD1
v_call: TRBV4-1
j_call: TRBJ1-3
cdr3_length: 17
clone_size: once
cdr3_nt: TGCGCCAGCAGCCTAGTCCCGGGACAGGGATCTGGAAACACCATATATTTT
cdr3_aa: CASSLVPGQGSGNTIYF

d_call: TRBD2
v_call: TRBV7-2
j_call: TRBJ2-1
cdr3_length: 15
clone_size: -
cdr3_nt: TGTGCCAGCAGCTCGGGGGGACCCGGGTCTAATGAGCAGTTCTTC
cdr3_aa: CASSSGGPGSNEQFF

d_call: -
v_call: TRBV28
j_call: TRBJ2-5
cdr3_length: 15
clone_size: -
cdr3_nt: TGTGCCAGCAATTTTCAGGGGCTTGGCCAAGAGACCCAGTACTTC
cdr3_aa: CASNFQGLGQETQYF

d_call: TRBD1
v_call: TRBV3-1/TRBV3-2
j_call: TRBJ1-1
cdr3_length: 17
clone_size: -
cdr3_nt: TGTGCCAGCAGCACCGGGACAGGGGGGGTCATGAACACTGAAGCTTTCTTT
cdr3_aa: CASSTGTGGVMNTEAFF

d_call: -
v_call: TRBV5-1
j_call: TRBJ2-5
cdr3_length: 13
clone_size: -
cdr3_nt: TGCGCCAGCAGCTTTGGCCAGCAAGAGACCCAGTACTTC
cdr3_aa: CASSFGQQETQYF

d_call: -
v_call: TRBV28
j_call: TRBJ1-3
cdr3_length: 13
clone_size: few
cdr3_nt: TGTGCCAGCAGTTGGCACGCTGGAAACACCATATATTTT
cdr3_aa: CASSWHAGNTIYF

d_call: TRBD1
v_call: TRBV6-5
j_call: TRBJ2-6
cdr3_length: 16
clone_size: -
cdr3_nt: TGTGCCAGCAGTTGGACAGGGGGCTCTGGGGCCAACGTCCTGACTTTC
cdr3_aa: CASSWTGGSGANVLTF

d_call: TRBD2
v_call: TRBV29-1
j_call: TRBJ2-3
cdr3_length: 17
clone_size: -
cdr3_nt: TGCAGCGTTGATCGGTTGGGGACTAGCGGGAGGGCAGATACGCAGTATTTT
cdr3_aa: CSVDRLGTSGRADTQYF

d_call: -
v_call: TRBV18
j_call: TRBJ1-4
cdr3_length: 15
clone_size: -
cdr3_nt: TGTGCCAGCTCACCGCCCACCCCTAGAAATGAAAAACTGTTTTTT
cdr3_aa: CASSPPTPRNEKLFF

d_call: -
v_call: TRBV5-6
j_call: TRBJ1-5
cdr3_length: 14
clone_size: -
cdr3_nt: TGTGCCAGCAGTTGGGCAGGCCGTCGTCAGCCCCAGCATTTT
cdr3_aa: CASSWAGRRQPQHF

d_call: TRBD2
v_call: TRBV7-6
j_call: TRBJ2-3
cdr3_length: 17
clone_size: -
cdr3_nt: TGTGCCAGCAGCTCCCCCGGGGGTAGCGGGGGCTCAGATACGCAGTATTTT
cdr3_aa: CASSSPGGSGGSDTQYF

d_call: TRBD1
v_call: TRBV9
j_call: TRBJ1-2
cdr3_length: 16
clone_size: -
cdr3_nt: TGTGCCAGCAGCCCTCTCCATTCAGGGGGCACCTATGGCTACACCTTC
cdr3_aa: CASSPLHSGGTYGYTF

d_call: -
v_call: TRBV19
j_call: TRBJ1-5
cdr3_length: 15
clone_size: few
cdr3_nt: TGTGCCAGTAGTATAAGCTTCGGAGGGGAACAGCCCCAGCATTTT
cdr3_aa: CASSISFGGEQPQHF

d_call: TRBD1
v_call: TRBV24-1
j_call: TRBJ2-1
cdr3_length: 17
clone_size: -
cdr3_nt: TGTGCCACCAGTGACGCAGGGGGCGCGAGCTCCTACAATGAGCAGTTCTTC
cdr3_aa: CATSDAGGASSYNEQFF

d_call: -
v_call: TRBV2
j_call: TRBJ1-6
cdr3_length: 13
clone_size: once
cdr3_nt: TGTGCCAGCAACCGGGAGCCTAATTCACCCCTCCACTTT
cdr3_aa: CASNREPNSPLHF

d_call: -
v_call: TRBV3-1/TRBV3-2
j_call: TRBJ2-3
cdr3_length: 13
clone_size: -
cdr3_nt: TGTGCCAGCAGCCCCGAGGGCCCGAATACGCAGTATTTT
cdr3_aa: CASSPEGPNTQYF

d_call: TRBD1
v_call: TRBV5-1
j_call: TRBJ1-6
cdr3_length: 15
clone_size: few
cdr3_nt: TGCGCCAGCAGCTTGGAGGGACAGACGAATTCACCCCTCCACTTT
cdr3_aa: CASSLEGQTNSPLHF

d_call: -
v_call: TRBV7-2
j_call: TRBJ2-1
cdr3_length: 15
clone_size: -
cdr3_nt: TGTGCCAGCACCCTAGGATTTGGGTCCTACAATGAGCAGTTCTTC
cdr3_aa: CASTLGFGSYNEQFF

d_call: -
v_call: TRBV25-1
j_call: TRBJ2-2
cdr3_length: 15
clone_size: -
cdr3_nt: TGTGCCAGCAGTGAATATCTAGGGGCGGACGGGGAGCTGTTTTTT
cdr3_aa: CASSEYLGADGELFF

d_call: TRBD2
v_call: TRBV5-1
j_call: TRBJ2-1
cdr3_length: 15
clone_size: -
cdr3_nt: TGCGCCAGCAGCCCAGTGGTAGCGGGGGGCAATGAGCAGTTCTTC
cdr3_aa: CASSPVVAGGNEQFF

d_call: TRBD2
v_call: TRBV10-3
j_call: TRBJ2-1
cdr3_length: 13
clone_size: few
cdr3_nt: TGTGCCACGACTAGCGGGAGCTACAATGAGCAGTTCTTC
cdr3_aa: CATTSGSYNEQFF

d_call: TRBD1
v_call: TRBV19
j_call: TRBJ2-3
cdr3_length: 14
clone_size: once
cdr3_nt: TGTGCCAGTAGTAACTCACAGGGGACAGATACGCAGTATTTT
cdr3_aa: CASSNSQGTDTQYF